Sequencing of this T cell receptor beta chain was carried out in a study of cytomegalovirus exposure and HLA in healthy donors (dated by TCRdb to between 2016 and 2019). About the full investigation: According to a later analysis, one platform produced both the 110 or so validation repertoires and the approximately 660 repertoires of the first cohort. The aim of the study was to test whether cataloging public T cell receptors could identify signatures of past pathogen exposure. Along with the approximately 670-subject first cohort, a separate validation cohort of 120 different subjects was used. The study combined high-throughput TCR immunosequencing, statistical association of individual TCRs with disease status, and machine learning to predict cytomegalovirus infection status. Summary of the overall study and its limitations: The validation cohort had no HLA typing available for a later analysis, so co-occurrence within that cohort was assessed over all 120 or so repertoires. According to the authors, the approach could potentially be generalized to other disease states and immunological phenotypes. The study gave a list of some 150 TCR beta chains associated with cytomegalovirus. The classifier was reported to diagnose cytomegalovirus status with high specificity and sensitivity in both the original cohort and the validation cohort. Most TCR sequences were observed very rarely across donors, whereas some public TCRs were present in many individuals. In vitro tests confirmed that a few of the cytomegalovirus-associated TCR beta chains recognize cytomegalovirus antigens. In a later analysis, TCRs clustered in the first cohort were found to also tend to co-occur in the 130 or so validation repertoires, with roughly 93% of cluster scores above 0.

Libraries were constructed by the immunoSEQ multiplex PCR assay. In the original analysis: To diagnose cytomegalovirus status from the catalog of TCR beta chain sequences, a statistical classification framework was built. The source is immuneACCESS, and TCRdb retained only in-frame sequences with V and J called. Part of the clones is not carried over; for the studies checked, unresolved V genes explain less than half of this, and the remainder is unexplained. The D gene and trimming were derived from the DNA, and the V and J assignments and clone size from that table. The table for this sample lists about 120,000 clones; roughly 84% of them were counted only once. The ten largest clones represent under 2.5% of the sample. On this clone itself: No antigen is known for it. No much larger clone is present one base from it, and per-base qualities are unavailable.

The donors were included in the validation cohort of some 120 subjects, a group kept apart from the roughly 690-subject first cohort. This clonotype was obtained from a woman aged 25 to 45 in good health and CMV-seronegative. Sequencing was carried out using PBMCs.

This receptor has the CDR3 CASSVNQGIGYTF. The base sequence is TGTGCCAGCAGTGTCAACCAGGGTATTGGCTACACCTTC. The chain employs TRBV25-1 and TRBJ1-2; TRBD1 might be the D gene, on 5 matching bases. V gives up 4 bases and J gives up 7 bases, and the segment between their germline ends measures 13 bases. CDR1 and CDR2, looked up from the germline V gene, are MGHDK and SYGVNS. The CDR3 holds 13 amino acids from the cysteine to the phenylalanine. The entry retains the CDR3 DNA only, 39 bases that are in frame from base 1.